What follows describes a single T cell receptor beta chain. Through a sample-barcoded 5' primer and a J-beta primer mix, a second PCR was run for roughly 6 to 11 cycles. Samples each returned at least 2.5 million CDR3-containing paired-end reads. Each CDR3 protein is one row after TCRdb ran MiXCR on the 5' RACE reads. The sample comprises 650,000 to 1,000,000 distinct CDR3 sequences, about 45% of which are singletons, and approximately 18% rests with the top ten. This record belongs to a study of blood T cells in healthy people across ages. Study as a whole: In model experiments, template switching was able to capture about one barcoded beta molecule for every two T cells that were present.

Germline V lookup: CDR1 SGDLS, CDR2 YYNGEE. With 0 bases clipped from V and 13 bases from J, the junction kept 10 bases outside the gene matches. The CDR3 is made up of 15 amino acids. This clonotype was sampled from a man of 80 years or more in good health. The chain employs TRBV9 and TRBJ2-4, with 10 bases aligning to TRBD2. Source material: blood. The CDR3 nucleotides read TGTGCCAGCAGCGTAGGGGATGGACTAGCGGAGGGGCAGTACTTC. As protein: CASSVGDGLAEGQYF. The whole variable domain, filled in from reference TRBV9 and TRBJ2-4, reads DSGVTQTPKHLITATGQRVTLRCSPRSGDLSVYWYQQSLDQGLQFLIQYYNGEERAKGNILERFSAQQFPDLHSELNLSSLELGDSALYFCASSVGDGLAEGQYFGAGTRLSVL.